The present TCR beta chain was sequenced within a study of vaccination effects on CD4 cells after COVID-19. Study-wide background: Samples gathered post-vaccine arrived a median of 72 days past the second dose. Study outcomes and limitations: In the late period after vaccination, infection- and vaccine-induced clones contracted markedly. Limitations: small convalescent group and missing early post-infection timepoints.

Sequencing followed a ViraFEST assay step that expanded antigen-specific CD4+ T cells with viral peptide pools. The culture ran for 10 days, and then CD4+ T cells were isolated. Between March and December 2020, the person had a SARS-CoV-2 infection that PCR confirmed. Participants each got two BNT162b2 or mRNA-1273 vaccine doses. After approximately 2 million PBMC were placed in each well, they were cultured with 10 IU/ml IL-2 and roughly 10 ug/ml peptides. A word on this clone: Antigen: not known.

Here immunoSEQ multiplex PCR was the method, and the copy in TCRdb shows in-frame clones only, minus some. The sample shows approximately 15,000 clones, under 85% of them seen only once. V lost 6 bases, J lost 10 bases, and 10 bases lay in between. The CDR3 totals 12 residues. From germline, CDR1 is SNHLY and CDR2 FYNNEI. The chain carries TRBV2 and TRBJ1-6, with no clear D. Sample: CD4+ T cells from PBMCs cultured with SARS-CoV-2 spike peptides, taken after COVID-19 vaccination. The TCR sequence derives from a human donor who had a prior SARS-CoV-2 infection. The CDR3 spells CASRGGGSPLHF. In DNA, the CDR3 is TGTGCCAGCAGAGGAGGAGGCTCACCCCTCCACTTT.